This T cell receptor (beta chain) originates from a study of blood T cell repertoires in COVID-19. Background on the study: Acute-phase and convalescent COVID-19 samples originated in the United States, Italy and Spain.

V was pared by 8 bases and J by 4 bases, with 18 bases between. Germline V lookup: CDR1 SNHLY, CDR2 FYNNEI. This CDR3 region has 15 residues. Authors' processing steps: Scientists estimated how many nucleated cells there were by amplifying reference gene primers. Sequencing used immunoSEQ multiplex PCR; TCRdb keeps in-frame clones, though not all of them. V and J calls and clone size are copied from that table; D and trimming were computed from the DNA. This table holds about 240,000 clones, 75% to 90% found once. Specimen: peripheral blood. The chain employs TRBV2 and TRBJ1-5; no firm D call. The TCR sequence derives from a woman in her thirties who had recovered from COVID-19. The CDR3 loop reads CASSKEDPTNQPQHF. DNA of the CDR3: TGTGCCAGCTCCAAGGAGGACCCCACAAATCAGCCCCAGCATTTT.